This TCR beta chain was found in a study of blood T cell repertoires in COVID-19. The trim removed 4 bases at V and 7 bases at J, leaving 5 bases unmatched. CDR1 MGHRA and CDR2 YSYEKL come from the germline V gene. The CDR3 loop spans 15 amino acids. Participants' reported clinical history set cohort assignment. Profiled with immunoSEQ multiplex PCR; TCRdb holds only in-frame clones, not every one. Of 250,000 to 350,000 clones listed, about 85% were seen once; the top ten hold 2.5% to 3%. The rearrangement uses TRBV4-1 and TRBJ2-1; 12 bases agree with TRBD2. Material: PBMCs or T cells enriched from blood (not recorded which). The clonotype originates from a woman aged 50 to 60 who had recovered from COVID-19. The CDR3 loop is CASSRLAGDKNEQFF. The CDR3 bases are TGCGCCAGCAGCCGACTAGCGGGAGATAAGAATGAGCAGTTCTTC.